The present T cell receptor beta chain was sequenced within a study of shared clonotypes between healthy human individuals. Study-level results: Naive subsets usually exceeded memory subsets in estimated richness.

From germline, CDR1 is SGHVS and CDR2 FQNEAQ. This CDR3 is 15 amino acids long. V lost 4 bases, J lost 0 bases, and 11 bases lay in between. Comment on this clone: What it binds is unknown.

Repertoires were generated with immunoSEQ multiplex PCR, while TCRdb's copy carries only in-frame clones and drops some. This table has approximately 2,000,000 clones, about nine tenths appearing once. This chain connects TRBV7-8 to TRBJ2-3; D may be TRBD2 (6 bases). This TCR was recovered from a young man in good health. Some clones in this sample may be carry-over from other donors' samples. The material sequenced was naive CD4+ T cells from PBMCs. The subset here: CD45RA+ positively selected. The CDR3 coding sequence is TGTGCCAGCAGCTCTTGGACTACCAGCACAGATACGCAGTATTTT. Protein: CASSSWTTSTDTQYF. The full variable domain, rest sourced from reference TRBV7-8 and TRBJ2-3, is GAGVSQSPRYKVAKRGQDVALRCDPISGHVSLFWYQQALGQGPEFLTYFQNEAQLDKSGLPSDRFFAERPEGSVSTLKIQRTQQEDSAVYLCASSSWTTSTDTQYFGPGTRLTVL.